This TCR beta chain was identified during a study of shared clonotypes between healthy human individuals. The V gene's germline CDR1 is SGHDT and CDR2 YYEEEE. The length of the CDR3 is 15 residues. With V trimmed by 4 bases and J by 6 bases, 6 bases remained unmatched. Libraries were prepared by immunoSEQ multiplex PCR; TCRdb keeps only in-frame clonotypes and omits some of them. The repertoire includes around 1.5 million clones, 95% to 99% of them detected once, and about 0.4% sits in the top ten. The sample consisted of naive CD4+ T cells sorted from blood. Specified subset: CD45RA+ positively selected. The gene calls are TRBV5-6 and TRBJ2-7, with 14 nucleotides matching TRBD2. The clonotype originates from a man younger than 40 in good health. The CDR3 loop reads CASSPGLAGVVEQYF. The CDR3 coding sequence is TGTGCCAGCAGCCCGGGACTAGCGGGAGTCGTCGAGCAGTACTTC.